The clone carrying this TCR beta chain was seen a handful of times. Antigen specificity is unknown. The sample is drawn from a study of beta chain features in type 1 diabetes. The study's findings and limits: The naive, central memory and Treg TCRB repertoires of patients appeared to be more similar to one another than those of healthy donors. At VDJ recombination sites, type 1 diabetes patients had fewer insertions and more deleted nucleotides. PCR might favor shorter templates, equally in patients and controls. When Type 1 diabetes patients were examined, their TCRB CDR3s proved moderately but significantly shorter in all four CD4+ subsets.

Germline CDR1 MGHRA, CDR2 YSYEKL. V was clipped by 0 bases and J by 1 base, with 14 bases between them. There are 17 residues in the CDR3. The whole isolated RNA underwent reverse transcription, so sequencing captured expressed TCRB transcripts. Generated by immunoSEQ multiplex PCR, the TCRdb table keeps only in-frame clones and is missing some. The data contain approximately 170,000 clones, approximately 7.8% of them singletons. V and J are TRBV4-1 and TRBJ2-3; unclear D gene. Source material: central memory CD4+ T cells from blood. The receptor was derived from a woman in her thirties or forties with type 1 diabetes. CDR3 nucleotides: TGCGCCAGCAGCCAAGAGAACCCAGGATTCCGCACAGATACGCAGTATTTT. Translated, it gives CASSQENPGFRTDTQYF.